This T cell receptor beta chain was profiled in a study of identical twins (dated by TCRdb to 2015 to 2016). With respect to the entire study: The study deep-sequenced TCR alpha and beta repertoires from monozygotic twins, unrelated adults of various ages and cord blood to test whether fetal clonotypes persist. To rule out contamination, the twin experiments were replicated at different times with different library preparation protocols. On the study overall, not on this receptor specifically: In monozygotic twins, recombination models systematically underestimated out-of-frame TCR alpha sharing, but the models matched the sharing seen between unrelated individuals. Because the same donors could not be followed over many years, conclusions were based on cross-sectional statistical analysis. Zero-insertion analyses could be partly confounded by invariant T cells such as MAIT and iNKT, although diverse VJ usage argued against such confounding for most clonotypes. Fewer insertions were carried by abundant cord blood beta clonotypes, a similar but weaker trend appeared in young adult naive repertoires, and no such trend appeared in memory repertoires. In beta out-of-frame sequences, excess twin sharing was weaker, because having fewer shared sequences lowered the signal-to-noise ratio. Compared with coincidental sharing between unrelated individuals, an excess of low generation-probability sequences was observed among out-of-frame TCR alpha sequences shared between twins.

Notes on this clonotype: Its antigen is still unknown. No much larger clonotype is one base removed from it; base qualities were not supplied.

Libraries were built with 5' RACE. Data came from an Illumina HiSeq 2000. A universal primer binding site was added through template switching, and the final cDNA carried a unique molecular identifier so that TCR cDNA molecules could be counted accurately. Specific primers in the conserved constant-segment region were used to synthesize first-strand cDNA for the TCR alpha and beta chains. To control for contamination, every cDNA library was double barcoded, receiving both a SMART-Mk sample barcode and Illumina barcodes. TruSeq adapter sequences, together with Illumina sample barcodes, were added in two successive PCR steps. The Illumina HiSeq platform was used with custom primers to sequence TCR alpha and beta cDNA libraries. Per the authors' processing: MiGEC was used to process raw reads and extract unique molecular identifiers, and MiXCR was used to find CDR3 positions. Recombination models were inferred per individual with the repgenHMM and IGoR tools using an EM algorithm. The tcR package in R was used for shared clonotype analysis, with sharing normalized by the product of cloneset sizes. To study raw recombination without the effects of thymic and clonal selection, out-of-frame nonproductive sequences were analyzed. Using fastp trimming at Q25 and MiXCR clonotype assembly, TCRdb reanalyzed the public sequencing data and kept in-frame beta chains. Identical CDR3 proteins give one entry, which carries the most common genes and DNA. The authors' filters were not applied to this entry. This sample lists roughly 500,000 distinct CDR3 sequences; around 20% were detected once. The top ten constitute about 0.93% of the sample.

All donors were healthy Caucasians. Three pairs of female monozygotic twins, all aged about 18 to 30 years, were included in the twin cohort. Positive isolation kits from Invitrogen were used to isolate the CD4+ and CD8+ T cell populations. The CDR3 starts with the cysteine, ends with the phenylalanine, and has 16 residues. The read is trimmed to its CDR3 DNA, 48 bases read in frame from base 1. Via the germline V gene, CDR1 is MRHNA and CDR2 SNTAGT. The germline ends are 13 bases apart after V is trimmed by 2 bases and J by 0 bases. This sample was shared with a second study, whose subject was T cells expressing NK-cell markers. The second publication reports: Three sorted T-cell subsets (CD3+CD56+NKG2C+, CD3+CD56+NKG2C- and CD3+CD56-NKG2C+) from 7 to 9 donors had their TCR beta-chain repertoires profiled. Seven of the eight sequenced donors were HCMV-seropositive and one was HCMV-seronegative. In several experiments an anti-gammadeltaTCR antibody was added to restrict sorting to alphabetaTCR-expressing T cells. In several donors, the dominant CD3+CD56+NKG2C+ clonotypes were found to rank among the top 10 CD8+ clonotypes and to make up about 1.0-7.0% of CD8+ T cells. Those dominant clonotypes were again the most abundant among CD3+CD56-NKG2C+ cells in a handful of donors, at roughly 25-65%. It remained unclear whether the expanded NKG2C-expressing T cell clones were specific for HCMV antigens. The eight sequenced donors were randomly selected healthy volunteers, three men and five women. HCMV-specific IgG was detected in serum with a commercial ELISA kit to determine HCMV serostatus. MIGEC was used to demultiplex reads and group reads by UMI, and MiTCR was used to assemble and quantify clonotypes. Only TCR cDNA sequences supported by at least two reads were kept to exclude erroneous sequences. The tcR package was used for downstream repertoire analysis, and clonotypes were matched across fractions by CDR3 nucleotide sequence plus V segment. VDJmatch was used to annotate antigen specificity against VDJdb, with one amino acid substitution in CDR3 allowed.

The sequenced sample consisted of CD4+ T cells sorted from blood. Recombination linked TRBV6-4 to TRBJ2-5; a weak D assignment points to TRBD2 (5 bases agree). The sequence was obtained from a young woman in good health. The DNA reads TGTGCCAGCAGTGACCCCGTAGAGGGCGACCAAGAGACCCAGTACTTC. Translated, this is CASSDPVEGDQETQYF.